This T cell receptor beta chain was found in a study of vaccination and CD4 T cells after COVID-19. Sequencing of cultured CD4+ T cell DNA used the Oncomine TCR Beta short-read assay. TCRdb re-called the PCR reads through MiXCR, storing one row per CDR3 protein. The sample gives roughly 13,000 distinct CDR3 sequences, under 75% of which show up once; roughly 21% is in the top ten. The treatment: approximately 10-day PBMC culture with coronavirus spike peptide pools or control peptides (ViraFEST assay). This clonotype was observed a handful of times. Its target is unknown. The germline gives CDR1 MNHNS, CDR2 SASEGT. This CDR3 is 14 amino acids long. The germline V and J ends were trimmed by 5 bases and 2 bases, with 10 bases remaining between them.

The sequenced material came from CD4+ T cells from blood, cultured in vitro. The source of this sequence is a human donor who had recovered from COVID-19. The chain is built from TRBV6-1 and TRBJ1-5; no firm D call. The CDR3, as DNA: TGTGCCAGCAGTACCGGCCCGGGCAATCAGCCCCAGCATTTT. The encoded protein is CASSTGPGNQPQHF.